This T cell receptor (beta chain) is from a study of graft-versus-host responses after intestinal transplantation. Study background: All of the recipients had induction that used anti-thymocyte globulin, then tacrolimus and steroids for 2 to 3 years.

Generated by immunoSEQ multiplex PCR, the TCRdb table keeps only in-frame clones and is missing some. Among approximately 38,000 clones listed, around four fifths were seen once. V trimming: 4 bases; J trimming: 5 bases; junction bases outside the gene matches: 10. The CDR3 loop spans 17 amino acids. The germline V gene has CDR1 MGHRA and CDR2 YSYEKL. About this clone itself: Antigen: not known.

General study findings and limits: Analysis identified GvH clones in recipient marrow, with some appearing first in ileum or blood.

This receptor was obtained from a human patient who received an intestinal transplant, so some T cells may come from the graft donor. V and J are TRBV4-1 and TRBJ2-3; 12 bases align to TRBD1. Sequencing used PBMCs, obtained about 38 months after transplant. The CDR3 region has the DNA TGCGCCAGCAGCCGCAATTGGGACAGGGGGCAATTAGATACGCAGTATTTT. It codes for CASSRNWDRGQLDTQYF.